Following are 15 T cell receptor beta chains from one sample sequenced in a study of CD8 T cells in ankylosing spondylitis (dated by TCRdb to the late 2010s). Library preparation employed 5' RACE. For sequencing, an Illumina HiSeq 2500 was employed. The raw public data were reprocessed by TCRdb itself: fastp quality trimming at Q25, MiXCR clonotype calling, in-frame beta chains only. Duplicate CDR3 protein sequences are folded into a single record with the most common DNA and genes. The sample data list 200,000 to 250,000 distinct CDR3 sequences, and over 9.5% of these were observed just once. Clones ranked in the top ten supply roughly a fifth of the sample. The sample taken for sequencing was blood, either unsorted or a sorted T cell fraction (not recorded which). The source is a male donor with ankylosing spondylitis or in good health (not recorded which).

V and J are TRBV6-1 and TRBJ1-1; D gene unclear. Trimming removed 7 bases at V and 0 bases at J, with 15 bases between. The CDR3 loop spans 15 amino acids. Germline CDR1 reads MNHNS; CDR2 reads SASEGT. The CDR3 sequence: CASNPSRVLNTEAFF. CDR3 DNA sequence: TGTGCCAGCAATCCCTCCCGGGTATTGAACACTGAAGCTTTCTTT.

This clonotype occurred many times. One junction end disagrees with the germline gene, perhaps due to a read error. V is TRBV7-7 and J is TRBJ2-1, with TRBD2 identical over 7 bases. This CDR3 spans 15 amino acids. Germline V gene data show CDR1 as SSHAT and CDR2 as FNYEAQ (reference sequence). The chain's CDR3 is CASSLAGQGFDEQFF. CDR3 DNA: TGTGCTAGCAGCTTAGCGGGCCAGGGTTTTGATGAGCAGTTCTTC.

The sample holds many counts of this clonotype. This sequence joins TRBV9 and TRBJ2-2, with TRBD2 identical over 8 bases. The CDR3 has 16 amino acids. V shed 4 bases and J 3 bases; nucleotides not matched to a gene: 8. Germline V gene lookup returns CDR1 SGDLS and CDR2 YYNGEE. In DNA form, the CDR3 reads TGTGCCAGCAGCCCCTTGGCGGGGGGTTACACCGGGGAGCTGTTTTTT. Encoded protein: CASSPLAGGYTGELFF.

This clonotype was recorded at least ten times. DNA for the CDR3: TGTGCCAGCAGCCCACAGCCCTACGAGCAGTACTTC. This sequence encodes CASSPQPYEQYF. The chain links TRBV28 to TRBJ2-7, with D unclear. The CDR3 spans 12 residues. In germline, CDR1 is MDHEN, CDR2 SYDVKM. The V end lost 6 bases, the J end lost 2 bases, and 8 bases lay between the germline ends.

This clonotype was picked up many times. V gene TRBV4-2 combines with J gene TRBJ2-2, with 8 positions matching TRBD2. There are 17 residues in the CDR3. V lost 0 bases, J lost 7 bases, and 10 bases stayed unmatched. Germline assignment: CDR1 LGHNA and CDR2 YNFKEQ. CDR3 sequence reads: CASSQDKPPGGSGELFF. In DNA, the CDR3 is TGTGCCAGCAGCCAAGATAAACCCCCGGGAGGGAGCGGGGAGCTGTTTTTT.

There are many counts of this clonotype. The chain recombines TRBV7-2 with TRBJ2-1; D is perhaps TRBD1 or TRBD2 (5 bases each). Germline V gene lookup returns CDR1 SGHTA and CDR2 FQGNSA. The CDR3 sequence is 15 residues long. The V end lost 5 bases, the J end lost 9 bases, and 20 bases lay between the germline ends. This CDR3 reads CASSQSGTGHSEQFF. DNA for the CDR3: TGTGCCAGCAGCCAAAGCGGTACAGGTCACAGTGAGCAGTTCTTC.

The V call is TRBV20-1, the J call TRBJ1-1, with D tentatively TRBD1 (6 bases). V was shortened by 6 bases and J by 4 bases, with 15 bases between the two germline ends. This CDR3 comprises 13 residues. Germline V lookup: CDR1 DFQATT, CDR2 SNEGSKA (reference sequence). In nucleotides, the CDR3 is TGCAGTGCCCAGGGGAGGTATAGCACTGAAGCTTTCTTT. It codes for CSAQGRYSTEAFF.

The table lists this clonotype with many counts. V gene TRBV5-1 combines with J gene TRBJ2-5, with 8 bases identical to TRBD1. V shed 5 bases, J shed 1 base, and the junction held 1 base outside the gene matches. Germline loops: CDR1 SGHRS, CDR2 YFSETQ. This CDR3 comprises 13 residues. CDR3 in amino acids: CASRDRVQETQYF. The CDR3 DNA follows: TGCGCCAGCAGGGACAGGGTCCAAGAGACCCAGTACTTC. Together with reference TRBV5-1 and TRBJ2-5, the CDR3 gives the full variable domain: KAGVTQTPRYLIKTRGQQVTLSCSPISGHRSVSWYQQTPGQGLQFLFEYFSETQRNKGNFPGRFSGRQFSNSRSEMNVSTLELGDSALYLCASRDRVQETQYFGPGTRLLVL.

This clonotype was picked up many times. The CDR3 DNA is TGCAGTGCTCCCTTTCCGGGACTAGGTTCGTCCGAGCAGTACTTC. Residues: CSAPFPGLGSSEQYF. The chain recombines TRBV20-1 with TRBJ2-7, with 8 bases matching TRBD2. This CDR3 has 15 amino acids. Germline V gene data show CDR1 as DFQATT and CDR2 as SNEGSKA (reference sequence). Trimming took 5 bases from V and 6 from J; bases not matched to a gene: 15.

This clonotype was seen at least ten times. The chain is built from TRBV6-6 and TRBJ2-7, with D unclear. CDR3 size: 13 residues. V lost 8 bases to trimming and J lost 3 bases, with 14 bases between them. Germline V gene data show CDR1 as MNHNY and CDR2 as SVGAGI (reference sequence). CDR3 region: CASLGSTDYEQYF. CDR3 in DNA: TGTGCCAGCCTGGGCAGCACAGACTACGAGCAGTACTTC.

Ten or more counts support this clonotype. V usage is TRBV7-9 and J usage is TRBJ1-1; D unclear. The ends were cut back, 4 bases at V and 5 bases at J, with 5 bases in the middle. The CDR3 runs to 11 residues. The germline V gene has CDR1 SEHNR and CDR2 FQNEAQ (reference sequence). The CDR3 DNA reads TGTGCCAGCAGCTCCACGACTGAAGCTTTCTTT. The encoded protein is CASSSTTEAFF.

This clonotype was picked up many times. The CDR3 DNA follows: TGTGCCAGCAGCTTAGTTAGCCCCGGGACTAGCGGAACCGGGGAGCTGTTTTTT. Protein product: CASSLVSPGTSGTGELFF. The chain recombines TRBV7-6 with TRBJ2-2; 11 bases line up with TRBD2. V lost 1 base and J lost 5; bases outside the gene matches: 9. CDR1 is SGHVS and CDR2 is FNYEAQ in the germline V gene. The CDR3 runs 18 residues.

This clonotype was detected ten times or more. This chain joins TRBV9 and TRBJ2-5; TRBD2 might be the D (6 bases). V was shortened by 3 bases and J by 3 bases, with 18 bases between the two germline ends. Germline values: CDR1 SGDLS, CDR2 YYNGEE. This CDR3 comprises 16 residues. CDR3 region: CASSGGTQRIEETQYF. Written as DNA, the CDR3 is TGTGCCAGCAGCGGCGGGACCCAGAGAATTGAAGAGACCCAGTACTTC.

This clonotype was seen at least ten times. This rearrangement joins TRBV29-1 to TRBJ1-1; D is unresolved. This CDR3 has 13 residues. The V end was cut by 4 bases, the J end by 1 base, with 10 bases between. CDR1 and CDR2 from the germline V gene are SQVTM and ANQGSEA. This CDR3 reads CSVGPAGNTEAFF. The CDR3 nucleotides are TGCAGCGTTGGGCCGGCGGGGAACACTGAAGCTTTCTTT.

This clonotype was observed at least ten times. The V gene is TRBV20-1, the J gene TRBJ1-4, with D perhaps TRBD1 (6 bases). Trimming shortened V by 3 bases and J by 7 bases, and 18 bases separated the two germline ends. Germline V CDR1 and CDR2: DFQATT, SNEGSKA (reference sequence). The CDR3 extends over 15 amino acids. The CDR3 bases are TGCAGTGCTAGCCCGCCCCAGGGGATGACTGAAAAACTGTTTTTT. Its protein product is CSASPPQGMTEKLFF.